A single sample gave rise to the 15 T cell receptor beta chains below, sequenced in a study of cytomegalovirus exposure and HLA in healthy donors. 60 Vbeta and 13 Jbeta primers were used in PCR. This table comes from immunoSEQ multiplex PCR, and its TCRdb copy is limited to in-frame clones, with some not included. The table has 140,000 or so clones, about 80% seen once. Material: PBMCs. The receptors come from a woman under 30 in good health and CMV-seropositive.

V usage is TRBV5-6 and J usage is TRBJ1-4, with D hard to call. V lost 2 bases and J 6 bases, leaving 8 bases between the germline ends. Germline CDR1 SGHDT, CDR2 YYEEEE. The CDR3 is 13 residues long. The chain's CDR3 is CASSFGGDEKLFF. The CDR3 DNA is TGTGCCAGCAGCTTCGGCGGGGATGAAAAACTGTTTTTT. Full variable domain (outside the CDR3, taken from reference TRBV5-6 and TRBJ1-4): DAGVTQSPTHLIKTRGQQVTLRCSPKSGHDTVSWYQQALGQGPQFIFQYYEEEERQRGNFPDRFSGHQFPNYSSELNVNALLLGDSALYLCASSFGGDEKLFFGSGTQLSVL.

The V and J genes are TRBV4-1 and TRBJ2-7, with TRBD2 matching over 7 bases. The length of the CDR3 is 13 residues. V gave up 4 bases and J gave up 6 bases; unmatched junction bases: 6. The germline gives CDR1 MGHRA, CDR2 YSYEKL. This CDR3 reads CASSPGTTVEQYF. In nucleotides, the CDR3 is TGCGCCAGCAGCCCTGGGACTACAGTCGAGCAGTACTTC.

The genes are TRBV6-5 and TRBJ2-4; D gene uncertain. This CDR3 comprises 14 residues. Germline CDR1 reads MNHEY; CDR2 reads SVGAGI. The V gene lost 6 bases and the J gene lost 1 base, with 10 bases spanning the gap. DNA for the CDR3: TGTGCCAGCAGCCCTGCTACGGCCAAAAACATTCAGTACTTC. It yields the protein CASSPATAKNIQYF.

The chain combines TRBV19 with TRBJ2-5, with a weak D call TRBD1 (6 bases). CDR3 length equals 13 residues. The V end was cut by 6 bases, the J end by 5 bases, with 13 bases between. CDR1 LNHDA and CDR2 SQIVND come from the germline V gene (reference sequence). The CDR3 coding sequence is TGTGCCAGTAGGATCACAGGGAACGAGACCCAGTACTTC. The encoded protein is CASRITGNETQYF.

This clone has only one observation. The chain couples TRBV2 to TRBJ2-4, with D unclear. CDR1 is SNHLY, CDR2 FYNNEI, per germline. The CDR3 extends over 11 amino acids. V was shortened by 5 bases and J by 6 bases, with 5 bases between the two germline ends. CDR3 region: CASSPTNIQYF. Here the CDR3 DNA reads TGTGCCAGCAGTCCTACAAACATTCAGTACTTC.

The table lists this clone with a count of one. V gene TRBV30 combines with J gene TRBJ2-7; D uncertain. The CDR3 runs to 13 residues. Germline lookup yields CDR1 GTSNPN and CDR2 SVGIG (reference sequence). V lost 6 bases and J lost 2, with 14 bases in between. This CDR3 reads CACHKLETYEQYF. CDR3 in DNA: TGTGCCTGTCATAAGCTCGAGACCTACGAGCAGTACTTC.

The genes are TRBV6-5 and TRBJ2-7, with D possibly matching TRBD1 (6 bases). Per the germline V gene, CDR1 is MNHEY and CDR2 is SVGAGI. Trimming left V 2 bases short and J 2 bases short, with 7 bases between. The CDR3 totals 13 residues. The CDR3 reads CASSYRDTYEQYF. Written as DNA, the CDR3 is TGTGCCAGCAGTTACCGGGACACCTACGAGCAGTACTTC.

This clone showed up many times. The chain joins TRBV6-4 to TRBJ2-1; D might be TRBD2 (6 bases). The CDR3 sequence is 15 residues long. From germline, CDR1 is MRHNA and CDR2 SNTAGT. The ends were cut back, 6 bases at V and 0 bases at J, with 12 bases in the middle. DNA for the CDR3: TGTGCCAGCAGCACGGAGGGTGGCTCCTACAATGAGCAGTTCTTC. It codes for CASSTEGGSYNEQFF.

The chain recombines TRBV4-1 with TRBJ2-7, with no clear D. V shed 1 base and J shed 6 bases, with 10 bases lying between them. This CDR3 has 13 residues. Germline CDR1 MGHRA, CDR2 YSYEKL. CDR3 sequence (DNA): TGCGCCAGCAGCCAAGTTGGCCGCCTCGAGCAGTACTTC. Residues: CASSQVGRLEQYF.

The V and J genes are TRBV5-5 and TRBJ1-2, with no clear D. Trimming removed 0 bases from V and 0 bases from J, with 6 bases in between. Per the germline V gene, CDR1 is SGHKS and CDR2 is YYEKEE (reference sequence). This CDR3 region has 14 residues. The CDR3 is CASSLGAANYGYTF. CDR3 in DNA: TGTGCCAGCAGCTTGGGGGCAGCTAACTATGGCTACACCTTC.

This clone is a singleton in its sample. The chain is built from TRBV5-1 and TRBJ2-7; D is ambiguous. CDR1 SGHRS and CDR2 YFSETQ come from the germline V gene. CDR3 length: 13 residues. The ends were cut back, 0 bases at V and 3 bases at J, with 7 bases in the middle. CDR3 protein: CASSLGQLYEQYF. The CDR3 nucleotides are TGCGCCAGCAGCTTGGGACAACTCTACGAGCAGTACTTC.

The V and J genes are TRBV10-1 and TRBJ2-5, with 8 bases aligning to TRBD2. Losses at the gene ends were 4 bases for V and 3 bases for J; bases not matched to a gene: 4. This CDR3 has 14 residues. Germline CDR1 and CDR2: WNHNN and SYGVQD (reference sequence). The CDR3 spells CASSVGGAEETQYF. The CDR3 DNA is TGCGCCAGCAGTGTCGGGGGGGCGGAAGAGACCCAGTACTTC.

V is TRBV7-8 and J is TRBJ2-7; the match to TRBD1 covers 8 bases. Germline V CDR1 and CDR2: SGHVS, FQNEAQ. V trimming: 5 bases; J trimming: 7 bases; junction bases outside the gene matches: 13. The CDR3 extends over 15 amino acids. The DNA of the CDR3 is TGTGCCAGCAGCACGAGACGGACAGGGTCCGGAGAGCAGTACTTC. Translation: CASSTRRTGSGEQYF.

The CDR3 sequence is CASSTTGTSGSYEQYF. The CDR3 region has the DNA TGTGCCAGCAGCACTACCGGGACTAGCGGGAGCTACGAGCAGTACTTC. V and J are TRBV11-2 and TRBJ2-7, with 14 bases matching TRBD2. The CDR3 totals 16 residues. V lost 5 bases to trimming and J lost 3 bases; unmatched junction nucleotides: 6. The germline CDR1 and CDR2 sequences are SGHAT and FQNNGV.

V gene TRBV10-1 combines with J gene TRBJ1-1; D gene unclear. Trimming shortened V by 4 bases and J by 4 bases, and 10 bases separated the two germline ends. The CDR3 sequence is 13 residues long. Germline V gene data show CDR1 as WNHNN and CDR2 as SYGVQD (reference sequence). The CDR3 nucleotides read TGCGCCAGCAGTGGTGAGTGGAGCACTGAAGCTTTCTTT. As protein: CASSGEWSTEAFF.